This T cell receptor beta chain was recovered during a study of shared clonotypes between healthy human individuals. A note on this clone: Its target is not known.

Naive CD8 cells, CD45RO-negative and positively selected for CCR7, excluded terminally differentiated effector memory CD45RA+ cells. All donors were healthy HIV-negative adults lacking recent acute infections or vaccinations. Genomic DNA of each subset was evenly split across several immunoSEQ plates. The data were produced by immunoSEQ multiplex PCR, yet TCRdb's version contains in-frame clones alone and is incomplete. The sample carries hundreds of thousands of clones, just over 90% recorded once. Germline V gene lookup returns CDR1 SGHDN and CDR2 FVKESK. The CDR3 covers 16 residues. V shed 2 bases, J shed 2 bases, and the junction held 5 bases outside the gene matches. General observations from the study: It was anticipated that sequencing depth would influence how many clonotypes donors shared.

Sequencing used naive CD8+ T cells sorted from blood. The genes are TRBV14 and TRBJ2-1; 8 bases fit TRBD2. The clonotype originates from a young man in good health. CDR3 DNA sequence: TGTGCCAGCAGCCAACTCCGTAGCGGGGCCTACAATGAGCAGTTCTTC. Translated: CASSQLRSGAYNEQFF.